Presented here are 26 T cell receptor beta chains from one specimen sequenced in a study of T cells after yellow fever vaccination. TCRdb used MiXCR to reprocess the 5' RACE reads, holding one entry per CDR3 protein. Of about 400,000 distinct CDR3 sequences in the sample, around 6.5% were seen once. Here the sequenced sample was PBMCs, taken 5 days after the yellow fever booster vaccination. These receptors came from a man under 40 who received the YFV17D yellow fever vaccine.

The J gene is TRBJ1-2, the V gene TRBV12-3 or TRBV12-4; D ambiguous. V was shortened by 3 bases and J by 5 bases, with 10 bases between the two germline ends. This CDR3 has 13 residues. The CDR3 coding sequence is TGTGCCAGCAGTTTCGGTGCAGAGTATGGCTACACCTTC. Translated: CASSFGAEYGYTF.

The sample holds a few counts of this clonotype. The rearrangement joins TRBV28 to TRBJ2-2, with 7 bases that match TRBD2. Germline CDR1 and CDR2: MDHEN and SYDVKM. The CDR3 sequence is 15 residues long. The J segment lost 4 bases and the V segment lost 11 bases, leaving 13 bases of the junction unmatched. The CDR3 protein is CAASTGGSFTGELFF. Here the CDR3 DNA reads TGTGCCGCATCCACGGGAGGATCATTCACCGGGGAGCTGTTTTTT.

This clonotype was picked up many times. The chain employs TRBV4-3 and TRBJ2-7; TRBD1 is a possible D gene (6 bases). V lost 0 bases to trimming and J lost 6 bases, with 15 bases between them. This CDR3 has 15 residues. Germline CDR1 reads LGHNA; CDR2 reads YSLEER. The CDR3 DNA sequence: TGCGCCAGCAGCCAAGATTGGGGGACACTGAGCGAGCAGTACTTC. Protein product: CASSQDWGTLSEQYF.

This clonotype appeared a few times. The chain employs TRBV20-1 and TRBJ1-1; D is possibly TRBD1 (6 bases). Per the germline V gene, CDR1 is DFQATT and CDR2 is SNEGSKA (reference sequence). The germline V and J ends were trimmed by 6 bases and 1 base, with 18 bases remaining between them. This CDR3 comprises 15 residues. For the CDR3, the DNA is TGCAGTGCCCCGGGGGGGGCTCTTTGGAACACTGAAGCTTTCTTT. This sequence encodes CSAPGGALWNTEAFF.

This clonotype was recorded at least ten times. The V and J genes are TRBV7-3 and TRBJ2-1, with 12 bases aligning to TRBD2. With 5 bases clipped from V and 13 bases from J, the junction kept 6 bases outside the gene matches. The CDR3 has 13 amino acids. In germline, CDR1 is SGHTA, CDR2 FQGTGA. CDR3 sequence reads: CASSTGLAGIQFF. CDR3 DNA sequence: TGTGCCAGCAGCACTGGACTAGCGGGAATTCAGTTCTTC.

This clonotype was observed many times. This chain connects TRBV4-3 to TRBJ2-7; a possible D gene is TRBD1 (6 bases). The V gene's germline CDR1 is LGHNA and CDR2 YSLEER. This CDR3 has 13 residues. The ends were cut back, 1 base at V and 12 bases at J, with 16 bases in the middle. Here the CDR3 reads CASSQGPQGPRYF. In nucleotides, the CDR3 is TGCGCCAGCAGCCAAGGTCCACAGGGTCCCCGGTACTTC.

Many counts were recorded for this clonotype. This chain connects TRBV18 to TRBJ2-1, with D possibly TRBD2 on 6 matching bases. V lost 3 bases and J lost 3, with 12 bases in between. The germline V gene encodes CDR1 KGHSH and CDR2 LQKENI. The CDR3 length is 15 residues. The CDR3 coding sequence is TGTGCCAGCTCACCGGCGGAGGGTCGCTACAATGAGCAGTTCTTC. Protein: CASSPAEGRYNEQFF.

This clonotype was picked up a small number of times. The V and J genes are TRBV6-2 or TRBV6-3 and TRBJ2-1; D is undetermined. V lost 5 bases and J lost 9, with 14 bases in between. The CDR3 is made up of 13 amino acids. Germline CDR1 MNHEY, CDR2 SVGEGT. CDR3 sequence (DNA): TGTGCCAGCAGTAAGCTAGTTGAAGTTGAGCAGTTCTTC. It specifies CASSKLVEVEQFF.

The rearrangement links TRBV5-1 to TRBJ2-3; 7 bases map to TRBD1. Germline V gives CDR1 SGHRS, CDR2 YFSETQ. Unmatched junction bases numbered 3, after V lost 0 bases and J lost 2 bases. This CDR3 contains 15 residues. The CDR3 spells CASSLETGATDTQYF. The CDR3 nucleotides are TGCGCCAGCAGCTTGGAAACAGGGGCCACAGATACGCAGTATTTT. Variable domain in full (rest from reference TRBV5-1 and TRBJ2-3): KAGVTQTPRYLIKTRGQQVTLSCSPISGHRSVSWYQQTPGQGLQFLFEYFSETQRNKGNFPGRFSGRQFSNSRSEMNVSTLELGDSALYLCASSLETGATDTQYFGPGTRLTVL.

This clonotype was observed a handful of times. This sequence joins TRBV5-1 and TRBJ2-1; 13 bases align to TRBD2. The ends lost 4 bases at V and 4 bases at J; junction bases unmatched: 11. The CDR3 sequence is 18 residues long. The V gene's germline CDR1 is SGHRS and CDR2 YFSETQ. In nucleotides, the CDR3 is TGCGCCAGCAGCCCGGGACTAGCGGGGCCGCCTCGTTACAATGAGCAGTTCTTC. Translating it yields CASSPGLAGPPRYNEQFF.

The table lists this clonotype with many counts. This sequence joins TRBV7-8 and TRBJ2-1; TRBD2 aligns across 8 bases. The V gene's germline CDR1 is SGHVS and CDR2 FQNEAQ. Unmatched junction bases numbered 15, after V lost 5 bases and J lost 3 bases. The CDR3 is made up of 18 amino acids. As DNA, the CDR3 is TGTGCCAGCAGCCCCGTGATGGCGGGAGGCAAACGCTACAATGAGCAGTTCTTC. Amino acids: CASSPVMAGGKRYNEQFF.

DNA for the CDR3: TGTGCCAGCAGCCGGGAGGGCCGTAACACCGGGGAGCTGTTTTTT. Translating gives CASSREGRNTGELFF. The rearrangement joins TRBV3-1 to TRBJ2-2; 7 bases agree with TRBD2. This CDR3 has 15 residues. Trimming cost V 4 bases and J 2 bases; bases outside gene matches: 4. Germline values: CDR1 LGHDT, CDR2 YNNKEL (reference sequence). The full variable domain, completed using reference TRBV3-1 and TRBJ2-2, is DTAVSQTPKYLVTQMGNDKSIKCEQNLGHDTMYWYKQDSKKFLKIMFSYNNKELIINETVPNRFSPKSPDKAHLNLHINSLELGDSAVYFCASSREGRNTGELFFGEGSRLTVL.

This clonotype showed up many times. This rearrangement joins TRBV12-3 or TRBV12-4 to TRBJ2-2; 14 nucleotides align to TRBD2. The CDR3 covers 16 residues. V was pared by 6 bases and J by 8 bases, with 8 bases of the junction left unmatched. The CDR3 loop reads CASSPGLAGVTGELFF. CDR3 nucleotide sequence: TGTGCCAGCAGCCCGGGACTAGCGGGAGTGACAGGGGAGCTGTTTTTT.

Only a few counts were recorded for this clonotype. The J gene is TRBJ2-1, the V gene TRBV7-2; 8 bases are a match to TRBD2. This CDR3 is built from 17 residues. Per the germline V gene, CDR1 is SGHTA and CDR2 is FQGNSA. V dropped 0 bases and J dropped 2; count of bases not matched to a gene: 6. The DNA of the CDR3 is TGTGCCAGCAGCTTAGCGGAAGCGGGAGTCGCCTACAATGAGCAGTTCTTC. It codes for CASSLAEAGVAYNEQFF.

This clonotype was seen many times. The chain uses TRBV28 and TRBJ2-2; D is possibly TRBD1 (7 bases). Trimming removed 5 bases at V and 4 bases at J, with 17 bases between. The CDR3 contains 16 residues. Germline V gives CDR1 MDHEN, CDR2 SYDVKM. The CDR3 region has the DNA TGTGCCAGCAGTCCCCAGGGGGGCGCATCCACCGGGGAGCTGTTTTTT. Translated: CASSPQGGASTGELFF.

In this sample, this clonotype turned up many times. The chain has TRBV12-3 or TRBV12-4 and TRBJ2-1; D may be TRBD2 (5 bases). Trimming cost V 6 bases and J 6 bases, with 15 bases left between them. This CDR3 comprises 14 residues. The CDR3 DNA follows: TGTGCCAGCAGCTACCCCTCGGGGTCCAATGAGCAGTTCTTC. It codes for CASSYPSGSNEQFF.

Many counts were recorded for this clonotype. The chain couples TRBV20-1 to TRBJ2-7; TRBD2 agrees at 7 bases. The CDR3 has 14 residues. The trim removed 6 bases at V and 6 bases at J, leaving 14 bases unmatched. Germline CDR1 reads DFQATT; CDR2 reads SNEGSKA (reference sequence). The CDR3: CSANPGGRGSEQYF. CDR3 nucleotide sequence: TGCAGTGCGAACCCCGGGGGGAGGGGCTCCGAGCAGTACTTC.

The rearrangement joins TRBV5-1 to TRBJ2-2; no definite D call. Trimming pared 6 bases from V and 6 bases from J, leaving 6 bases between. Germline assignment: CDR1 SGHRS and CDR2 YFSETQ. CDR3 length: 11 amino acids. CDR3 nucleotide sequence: TGCGCCAGCACCCTCGCCGGGGAGCTGTTTTTT. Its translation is CASTLAGELFF.

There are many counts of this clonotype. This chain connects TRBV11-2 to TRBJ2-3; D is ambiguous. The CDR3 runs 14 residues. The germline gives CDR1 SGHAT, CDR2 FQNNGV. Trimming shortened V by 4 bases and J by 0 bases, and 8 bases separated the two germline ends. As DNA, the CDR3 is TGTGCCAGCAGCTCAAGAGCTAGCACAGATACGCAGTATTTT. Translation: CASSSRASTDTQYF. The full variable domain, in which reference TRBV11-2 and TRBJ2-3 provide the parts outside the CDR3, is EAGVAQSPRYKIIEKRQSVAFWCNPISGHATLYWYQQILGQGPKLLIQFQNNGVVDDSQLPKDRFSAERLKGVDSTLKIQPAKLEDSAVYLCASSSRASTDTQYFGPGTRLTVL.

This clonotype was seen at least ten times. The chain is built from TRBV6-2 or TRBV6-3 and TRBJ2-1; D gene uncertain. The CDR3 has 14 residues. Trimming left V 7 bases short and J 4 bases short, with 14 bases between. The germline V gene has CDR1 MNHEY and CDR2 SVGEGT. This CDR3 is CASMGFGNYNEQFF. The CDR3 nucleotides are TGTGCCAGCATGGGATTTGGGAATTACAATGAGCAGTTCTTC.

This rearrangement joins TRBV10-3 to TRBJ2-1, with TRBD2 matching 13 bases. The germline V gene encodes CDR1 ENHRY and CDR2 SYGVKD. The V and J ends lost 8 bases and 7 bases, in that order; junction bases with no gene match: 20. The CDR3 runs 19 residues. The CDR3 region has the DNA TGTGCCATCCTGGACACCTTGGGACTAGCGGGACGGCGCCAGAATGAGCAGTTCTTC. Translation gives CAILDTLGLAGRRQNEQFF.

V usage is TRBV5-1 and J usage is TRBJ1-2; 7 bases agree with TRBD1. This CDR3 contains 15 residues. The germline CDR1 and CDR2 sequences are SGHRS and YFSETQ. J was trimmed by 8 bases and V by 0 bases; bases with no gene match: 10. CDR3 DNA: TGCGCCAGCAGCTTGGATTCAGGGGGGATATACGGCTACACCTTC. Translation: CASSLDSGGIYGYTF.

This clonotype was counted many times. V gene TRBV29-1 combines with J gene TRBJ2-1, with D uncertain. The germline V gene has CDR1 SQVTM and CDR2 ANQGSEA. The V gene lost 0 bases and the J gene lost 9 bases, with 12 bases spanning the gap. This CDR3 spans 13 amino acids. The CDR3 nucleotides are TGCAGCGTTGAAGATCCACGAGGAGCTGAGCAGTTCTTC. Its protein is CSVEDPRGAEQFF.

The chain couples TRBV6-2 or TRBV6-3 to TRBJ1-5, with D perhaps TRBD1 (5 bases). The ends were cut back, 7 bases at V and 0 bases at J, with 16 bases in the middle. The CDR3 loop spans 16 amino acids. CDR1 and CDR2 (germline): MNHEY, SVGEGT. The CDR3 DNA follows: TGTGCCAGCACCCTGAAGGGGATTAATAGCAATCAGCCCCAGCATTTT. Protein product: CASTLKGINSNQPQHF.

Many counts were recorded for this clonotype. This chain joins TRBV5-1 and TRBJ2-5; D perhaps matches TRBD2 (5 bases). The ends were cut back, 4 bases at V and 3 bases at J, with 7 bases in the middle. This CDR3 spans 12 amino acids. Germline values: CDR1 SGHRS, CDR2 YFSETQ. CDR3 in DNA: TGCGCCAGCAGCGGACTTAAAGAGACCCAGTACTTC. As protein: CASSGLKETQYF.

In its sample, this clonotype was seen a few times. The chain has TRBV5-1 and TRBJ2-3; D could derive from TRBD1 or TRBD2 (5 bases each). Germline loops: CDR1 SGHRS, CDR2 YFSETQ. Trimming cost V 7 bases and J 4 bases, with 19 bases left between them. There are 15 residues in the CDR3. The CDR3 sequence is CASGSGTSSADTQYF. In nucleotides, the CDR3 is TGCGCCAGCGGATCGGGGACCTCCTCGGCAGATACGCAGTATTTT.